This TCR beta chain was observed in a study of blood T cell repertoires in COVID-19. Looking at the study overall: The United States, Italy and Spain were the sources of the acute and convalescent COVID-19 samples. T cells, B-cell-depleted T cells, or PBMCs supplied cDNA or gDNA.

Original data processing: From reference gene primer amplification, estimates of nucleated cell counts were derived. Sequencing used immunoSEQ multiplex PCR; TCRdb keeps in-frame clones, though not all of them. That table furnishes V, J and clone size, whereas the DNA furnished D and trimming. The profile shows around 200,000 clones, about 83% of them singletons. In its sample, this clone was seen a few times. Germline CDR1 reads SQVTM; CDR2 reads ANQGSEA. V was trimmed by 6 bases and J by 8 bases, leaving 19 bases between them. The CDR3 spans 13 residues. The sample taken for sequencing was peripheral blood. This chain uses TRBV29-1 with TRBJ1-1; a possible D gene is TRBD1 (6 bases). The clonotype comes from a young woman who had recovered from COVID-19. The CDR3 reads CSVPTGGRREAFF. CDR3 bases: TGCAGCGTCCCAACTGGGGGCAGGAGGGAAGCTTTCTTT. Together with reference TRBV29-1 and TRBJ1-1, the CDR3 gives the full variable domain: SAVISQKPSRDICQRGTSLTIQCQVDSQVTMMFWYRQQPGQSLTLIATANQGSEATYESGFVIDKFPISRPNLTFSTLTVSNMSPEDSSIYLCSVPTGGRREAFFGQGTRLTVV.